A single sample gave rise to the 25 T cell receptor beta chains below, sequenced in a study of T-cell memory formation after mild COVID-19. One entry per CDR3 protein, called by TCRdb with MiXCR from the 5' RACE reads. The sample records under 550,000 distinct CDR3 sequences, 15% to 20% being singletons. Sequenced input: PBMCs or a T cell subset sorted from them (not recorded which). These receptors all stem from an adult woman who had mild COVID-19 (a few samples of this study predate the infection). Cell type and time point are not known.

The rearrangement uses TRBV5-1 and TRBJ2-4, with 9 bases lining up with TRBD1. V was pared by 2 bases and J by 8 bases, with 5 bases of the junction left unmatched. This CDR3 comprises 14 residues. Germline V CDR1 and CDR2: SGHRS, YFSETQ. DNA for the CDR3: TGCGCCAGCAGCTTTTTACAGGGGGCCGACATTCAGTACTTC. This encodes CASSFLQGADIQYF.

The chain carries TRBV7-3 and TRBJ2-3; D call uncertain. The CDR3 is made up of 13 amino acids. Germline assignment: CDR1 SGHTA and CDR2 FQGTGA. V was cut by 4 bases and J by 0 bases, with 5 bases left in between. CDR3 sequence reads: CASSSFSTDTQYF. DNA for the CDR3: TGTGCCAGCAGCTCTTTTAGCACAGATACGCAGTATTTT.

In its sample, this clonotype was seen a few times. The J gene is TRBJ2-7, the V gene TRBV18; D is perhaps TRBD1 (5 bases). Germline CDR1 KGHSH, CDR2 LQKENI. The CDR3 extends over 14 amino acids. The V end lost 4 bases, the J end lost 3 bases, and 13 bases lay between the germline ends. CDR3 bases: TGTGCCAGCTCACGAGAAGGTCAGGGCTACGAGCAGTACTTC. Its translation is CASSREGQGYEQYF. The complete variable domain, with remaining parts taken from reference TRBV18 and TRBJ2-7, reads NAGVMQNPRHLVRRRGQEARLRCSPMKGHSHVYWYRQLPEEGLKFMVYLQKENIIDESGMPKERFSAEFPKEGPSILRIQQVVRGDSAAYFCASSREGQGYEQYFGPGTRLTVT.

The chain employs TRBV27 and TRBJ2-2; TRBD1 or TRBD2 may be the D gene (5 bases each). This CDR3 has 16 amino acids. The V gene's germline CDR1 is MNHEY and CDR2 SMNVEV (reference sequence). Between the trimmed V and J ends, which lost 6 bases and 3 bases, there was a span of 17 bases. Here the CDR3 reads CASSDRDGGDTGELFF. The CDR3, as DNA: TGTGCCAGCAGCGACCGGGACGGCGGCGACACCGGGGAGCTGTTTTTT.

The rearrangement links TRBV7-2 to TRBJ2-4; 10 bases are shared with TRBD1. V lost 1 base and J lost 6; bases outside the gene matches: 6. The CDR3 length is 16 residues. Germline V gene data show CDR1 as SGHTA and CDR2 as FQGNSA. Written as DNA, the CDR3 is TGTGCCAGCAGCTTAGTAGGCGGGACAGGGGTAAACATTCAGTACTTC. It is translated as CASSLVGGTGVNIQYF.

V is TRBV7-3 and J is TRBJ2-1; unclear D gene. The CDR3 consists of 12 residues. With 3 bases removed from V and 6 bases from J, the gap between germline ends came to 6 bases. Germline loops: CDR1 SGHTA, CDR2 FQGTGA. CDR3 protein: CASSFIPNEQFF. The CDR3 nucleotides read TGTGCCAGCAGCTTTATCCCCAATGAGCAGTTCTTC. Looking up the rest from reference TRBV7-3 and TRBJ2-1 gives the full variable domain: GAGVSQTPSNKVTEKGKYVELRCDPISGHTALYWYRQSLGQGPEFLIYFQGTGAADDSGLPNDRFFAVRPEGSVSTLKIQRTERGDSAVYLCASSFIPNEQFFGPGTRLTVL.

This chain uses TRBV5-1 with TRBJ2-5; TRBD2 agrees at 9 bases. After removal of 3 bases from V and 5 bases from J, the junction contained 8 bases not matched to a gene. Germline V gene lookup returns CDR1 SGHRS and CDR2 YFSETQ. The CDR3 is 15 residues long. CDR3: CASSSLAGVRETQYF. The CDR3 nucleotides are TGCGCCAGCAGCTCTTTAGCGGGAGTGAGGGAGACCCAGTACTTC.

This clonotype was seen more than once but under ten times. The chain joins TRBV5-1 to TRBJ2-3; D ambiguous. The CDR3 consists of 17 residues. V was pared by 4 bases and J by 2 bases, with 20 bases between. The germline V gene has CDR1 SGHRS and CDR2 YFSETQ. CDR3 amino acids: CASSDAGRATHTDTQYF. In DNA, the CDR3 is TGCGCCAGCAGCGATGCCGGACGGGCAACGCACACAGATACGCAGTATTTT.

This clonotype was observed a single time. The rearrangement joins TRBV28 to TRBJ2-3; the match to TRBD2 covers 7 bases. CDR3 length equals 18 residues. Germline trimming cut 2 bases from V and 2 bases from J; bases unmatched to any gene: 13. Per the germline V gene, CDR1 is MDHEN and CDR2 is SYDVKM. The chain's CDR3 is CASSLDGTAGAATDTQYF. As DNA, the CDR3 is TGTGCCAGCAGTTTAGATGGTACGGCGGGAGCTGCCACAGATACGCAGTATTTT.

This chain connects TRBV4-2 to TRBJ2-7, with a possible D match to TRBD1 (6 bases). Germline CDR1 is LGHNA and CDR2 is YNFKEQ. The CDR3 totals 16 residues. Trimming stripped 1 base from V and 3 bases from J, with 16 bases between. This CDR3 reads CASSQGGLTTGYEQYF. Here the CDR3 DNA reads TGTGCCAGCAGCCAAGGTGGACTCACGACAGGCTACGAGCAGTACTTC.

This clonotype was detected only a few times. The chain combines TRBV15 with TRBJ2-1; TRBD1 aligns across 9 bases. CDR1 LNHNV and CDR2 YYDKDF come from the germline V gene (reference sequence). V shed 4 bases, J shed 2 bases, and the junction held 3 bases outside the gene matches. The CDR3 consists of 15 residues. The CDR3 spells CATSTRQGAYNEQFF. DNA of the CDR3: TGTGCCACCAGCACCAGACAGGGGGCCTACAATGAGCAGTTCTTC.

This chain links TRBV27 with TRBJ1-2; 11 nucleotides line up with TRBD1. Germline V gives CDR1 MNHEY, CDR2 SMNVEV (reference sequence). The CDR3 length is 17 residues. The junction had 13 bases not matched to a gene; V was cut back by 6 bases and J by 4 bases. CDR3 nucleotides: TGTGCCAGCAGCCTGGGGACAGGGGGTTTCGGGGTCTATGGCTACACCTTC. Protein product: CASSLGTGGFGVYGYTF.

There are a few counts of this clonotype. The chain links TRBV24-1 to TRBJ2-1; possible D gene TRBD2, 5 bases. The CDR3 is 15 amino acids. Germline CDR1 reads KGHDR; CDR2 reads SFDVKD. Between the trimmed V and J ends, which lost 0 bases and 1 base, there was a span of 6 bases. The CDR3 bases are TGTGCCACCAGTGATTTGCCGGGGTCCTACAATGAGCAGTTCTTC. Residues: CATSDLPGSYNEQFF.

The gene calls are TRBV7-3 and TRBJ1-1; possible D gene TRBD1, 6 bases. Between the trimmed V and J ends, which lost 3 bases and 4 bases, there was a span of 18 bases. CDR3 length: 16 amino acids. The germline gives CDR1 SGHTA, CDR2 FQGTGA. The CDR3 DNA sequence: TGTGCCAGCAGCTTTACAGGAGGGGGAGGCGGCACTGAAGCTTTCTTT. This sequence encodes CASSFTGGGGGTEAFF.

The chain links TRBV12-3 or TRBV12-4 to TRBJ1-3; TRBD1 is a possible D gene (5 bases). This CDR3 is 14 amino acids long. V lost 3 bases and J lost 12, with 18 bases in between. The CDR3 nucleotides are TGTGCCAGCAGTTTCTCGGGGACCTATCGTGACATATATTTT. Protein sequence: CASSFSGTYRDIYF.

The CDR3: CASSSRTSGRVVTYNEQFF. Here the CDR3 DNA reads TGCGCCAGCAGCAGCCGGACTAGCGGGAGGGTAGTGACCTACAATGAGCAGTTCTTC. The chain carries TRBV5-1 and TRBJ2-1; 15 nucleotides line up with TRBD2. In germline, CDR1 is SGHRS, CDR2 YFSETQ. This CDR3 is 19 amino acids long. V lost 4 bases to trimming and J lost 2 bases; unmatched junction nucleotides: 10.

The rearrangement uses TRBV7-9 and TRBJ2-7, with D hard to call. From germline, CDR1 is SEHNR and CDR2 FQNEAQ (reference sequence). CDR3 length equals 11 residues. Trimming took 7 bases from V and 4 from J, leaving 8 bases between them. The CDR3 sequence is CASMTGYEQYF. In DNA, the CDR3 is TGTGCCAGCATGACCGGGTACGAGCAGTACTTC.

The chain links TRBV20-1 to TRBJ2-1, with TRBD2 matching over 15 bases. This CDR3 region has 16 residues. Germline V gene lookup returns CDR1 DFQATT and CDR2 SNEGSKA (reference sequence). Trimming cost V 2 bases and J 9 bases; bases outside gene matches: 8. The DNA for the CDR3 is TGCAGTGCTAGAAGTGGACTAGCGGGAGGGCTTCGTGAGCAGTTCTTC. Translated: CSARSGLAGGLREQFF.

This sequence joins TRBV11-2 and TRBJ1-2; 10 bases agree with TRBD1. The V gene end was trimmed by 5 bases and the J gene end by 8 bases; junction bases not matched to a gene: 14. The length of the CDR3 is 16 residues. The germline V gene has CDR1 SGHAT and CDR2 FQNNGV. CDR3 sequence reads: CASSRTRDRGSTGYTF. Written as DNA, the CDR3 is TGTGCCAGCAGCCGCACCAGGGACAGGGGTTCTACCGGCTACACCTTC.

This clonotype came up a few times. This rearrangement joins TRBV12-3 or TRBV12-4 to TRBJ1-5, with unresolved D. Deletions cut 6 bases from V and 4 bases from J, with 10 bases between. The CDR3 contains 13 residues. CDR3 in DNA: TGTGCCAGCAGCCCAAGCTTTAATCAGCCCCAGCATTTT. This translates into CASSPSFNQPQHF.

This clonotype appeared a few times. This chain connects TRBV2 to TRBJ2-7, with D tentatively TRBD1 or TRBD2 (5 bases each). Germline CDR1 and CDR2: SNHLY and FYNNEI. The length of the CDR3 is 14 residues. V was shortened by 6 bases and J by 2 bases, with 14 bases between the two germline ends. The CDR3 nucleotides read TGTGCCAGCAGCCCGGGACGGGTTCCCTACGAGCAGTACTTC. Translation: CASSPGRVPYEQYF.

The CDR3 bases are TGTGCCAGTAGTACACCGACAGGGGTGTACACTGAAGCTTTCTTT. As protein: CASSTPTGVYTEAFF. The V and J genes are TRBV19 and TRBJ1-1; 8 bases are a match to TRBD1. This CDR3 is 15 amino acids long. After removal of 4 bases from V and 3 bases from J, the junction contained 7 bases not matched to a gene. From germline, CDR1 is LNHDA and CDR2 SQIVND (reference sequence).

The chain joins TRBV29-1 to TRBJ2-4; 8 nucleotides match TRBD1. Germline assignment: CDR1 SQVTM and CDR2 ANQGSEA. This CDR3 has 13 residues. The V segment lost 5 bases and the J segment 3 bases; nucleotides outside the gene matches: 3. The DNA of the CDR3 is TGCAGCGTTTCCACAGGGGGCAAAAACATTCAGTACTTC. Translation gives CSVSTGGKNIQYF.

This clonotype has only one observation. The chain's CDR3 is CANLQASSGANVLTF. The CDR3 DNA reads TGTGCCAACCTACAGGCTAGCTCTGGGGCCAACGTCCTGACTTTC. The chain is built from TRBV7-9 and TRBJ2-6, with D possibly being TRBD1 (5 bases). Trimming removed 10 bases from V and 0 bases from J, with 13 bases in between. Germline assignment: CDR1 SEHNR and CDR2 FQNEAQ (reference sequence). This CDR3 is built from 15 residues. The whole variable domain, filled in from reference TRBV7-9 and TRBJ2-6, reads DTGVSQNPRHKITKRGQNVTFRCDPISEHNRLYWYRQTLGQGPEFLTYFQNEAQLEKSRLLSDRFSAERPKGSFSTLEIQRTEQGDSAMYLCANLQASSGANVLTFGAGSRLTVL.

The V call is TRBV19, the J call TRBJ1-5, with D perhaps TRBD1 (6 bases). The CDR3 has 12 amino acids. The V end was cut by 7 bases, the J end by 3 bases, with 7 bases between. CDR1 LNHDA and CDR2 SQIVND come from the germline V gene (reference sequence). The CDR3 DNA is TGTGCCAGTAACAGGGTCAATCAGCCCCAGCATTTT. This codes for CASNRVNQPQHF.